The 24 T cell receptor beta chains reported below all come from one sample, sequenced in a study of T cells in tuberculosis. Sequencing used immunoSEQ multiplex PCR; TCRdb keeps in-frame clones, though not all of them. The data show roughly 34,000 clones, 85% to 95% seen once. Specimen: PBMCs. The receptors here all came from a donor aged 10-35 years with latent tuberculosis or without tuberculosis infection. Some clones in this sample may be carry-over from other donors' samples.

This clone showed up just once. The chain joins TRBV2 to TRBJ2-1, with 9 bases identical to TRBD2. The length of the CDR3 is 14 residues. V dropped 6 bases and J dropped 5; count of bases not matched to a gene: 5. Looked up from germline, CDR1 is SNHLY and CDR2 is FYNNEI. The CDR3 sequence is CASRLAGANNEQFF. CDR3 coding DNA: TGTGCCAGCAGATTAGCGGGAGCGAACAATGAGCAGTTCTTC.

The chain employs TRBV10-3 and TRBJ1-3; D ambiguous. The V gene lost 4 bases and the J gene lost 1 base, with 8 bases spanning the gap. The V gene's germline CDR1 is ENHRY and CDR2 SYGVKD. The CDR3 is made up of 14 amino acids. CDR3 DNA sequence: TGTGCCATCAGTGGAGGAGCGTCTGGAAACACCATATATTTT. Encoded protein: CAISGGASGNTIYF.

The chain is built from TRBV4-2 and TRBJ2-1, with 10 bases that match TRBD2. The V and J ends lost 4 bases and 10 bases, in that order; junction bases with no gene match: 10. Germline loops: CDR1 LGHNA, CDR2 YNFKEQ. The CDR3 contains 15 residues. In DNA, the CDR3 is TGTGCCAGCAGCCTCCAACTAGCGGGGAAAGGGGAGCAGTTCTTC. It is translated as CASSLQLAGKGEQFF.

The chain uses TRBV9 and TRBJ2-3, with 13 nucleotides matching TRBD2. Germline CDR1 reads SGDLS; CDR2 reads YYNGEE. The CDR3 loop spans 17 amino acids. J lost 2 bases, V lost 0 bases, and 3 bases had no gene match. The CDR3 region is CASSVGGTSGATDTQYF. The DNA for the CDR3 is TGTGCCAGCAGCGTAGGGGGGACTAGCGGGGCCACAGATACGCAGTATTTT.

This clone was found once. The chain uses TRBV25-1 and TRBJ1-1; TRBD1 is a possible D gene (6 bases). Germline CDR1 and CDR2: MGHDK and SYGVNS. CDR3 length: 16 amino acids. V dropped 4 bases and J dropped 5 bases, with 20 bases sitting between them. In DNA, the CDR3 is TGTGCCAGCAGTGGGGGAGAGGGGGTCGTTTGGACTGAAGCTTTCTTT. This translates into CASSGGEGVVWTEAFF.

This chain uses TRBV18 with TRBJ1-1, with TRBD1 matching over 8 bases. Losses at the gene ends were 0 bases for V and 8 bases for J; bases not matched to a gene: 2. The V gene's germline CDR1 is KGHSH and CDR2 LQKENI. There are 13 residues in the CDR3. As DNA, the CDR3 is TGTGCCAGCTCACCACCCGGGACAGGAGAAGCTTTCTTT. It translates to CASSPPGTGEAFF.

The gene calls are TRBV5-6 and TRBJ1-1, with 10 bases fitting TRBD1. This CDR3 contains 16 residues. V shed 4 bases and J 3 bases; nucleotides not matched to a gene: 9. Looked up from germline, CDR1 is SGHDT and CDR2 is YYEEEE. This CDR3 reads CASSRRDRGEDTEAFF. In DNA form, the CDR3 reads TGTGCCAGCAGCCGTAGGGACAGGGGCGAGGACACTGAAGCTTTCTTT.

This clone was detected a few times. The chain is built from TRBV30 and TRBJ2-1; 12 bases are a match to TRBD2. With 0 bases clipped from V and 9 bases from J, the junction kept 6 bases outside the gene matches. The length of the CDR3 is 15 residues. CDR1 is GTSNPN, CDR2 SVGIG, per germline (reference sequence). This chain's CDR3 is CAWSVGASGGGEQFF. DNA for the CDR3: TGTGCCTGGAGTGTCGGAGCTAGCGGGGGGGGTGAGCAGTTCTTC.

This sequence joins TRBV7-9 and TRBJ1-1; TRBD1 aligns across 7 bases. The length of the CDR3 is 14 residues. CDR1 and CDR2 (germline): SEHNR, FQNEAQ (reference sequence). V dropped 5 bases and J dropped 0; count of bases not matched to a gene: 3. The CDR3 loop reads CASSGQALNTEAFF. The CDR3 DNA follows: TGTGCCAGCAGCGGACAGGCCTTGAACACTGAAGCTTTCTTT.

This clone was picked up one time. The CDR3 is CSTRLAGGPDSYNEQFF. Here the CDR3 DNA reads TGCAGCACCCGACTAGCGGGAGGCCCCGACTCCTACAATGAGCAGTTCTTC. The gene calls are TRBV29-1 and TRBJ2-1; TRBD2 aligns across 13 bases. Germline V CDR1 and CDR2: SQVTM, ANQGSEA. Losses at the gene ends were 8 bases for V and 0 bases for J; bases not matched to a gene: 10. This CDR3 contains 17 residues.

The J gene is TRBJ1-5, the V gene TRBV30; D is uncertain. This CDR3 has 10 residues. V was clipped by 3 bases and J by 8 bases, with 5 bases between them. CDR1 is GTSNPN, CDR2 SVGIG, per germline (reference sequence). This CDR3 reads CAWRSEPQHF. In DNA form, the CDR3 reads TGTGCCTGGAGGTCTGAGCCCCAGCATTTT. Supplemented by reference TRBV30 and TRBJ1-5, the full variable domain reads SQTIHQWPATLVQPVGSPLSLECTVEGTSNPNLYWYRQAAGRGLQLLFYSVGIGQISSEVPQNLSASRPQDRQFILSSKKLLLSDSGFYLCAWRSEPQHFGDGTRLSIL.

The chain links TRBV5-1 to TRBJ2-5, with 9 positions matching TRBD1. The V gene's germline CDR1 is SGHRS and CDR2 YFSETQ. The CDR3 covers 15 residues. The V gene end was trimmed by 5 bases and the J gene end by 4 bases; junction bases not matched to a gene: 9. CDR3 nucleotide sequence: TGCGCCAGCAGTTCCGGGGACAGGGTCGGAGAGACCCAGTACTTC. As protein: CASSSGDRVGETQYF.

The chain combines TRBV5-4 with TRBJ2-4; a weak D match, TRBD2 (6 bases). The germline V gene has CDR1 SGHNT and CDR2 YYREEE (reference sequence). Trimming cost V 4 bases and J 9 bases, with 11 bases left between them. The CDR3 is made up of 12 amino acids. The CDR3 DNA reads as TGTGCCAGCAGCGGGGACTCGAGCATTCAGTACTTC. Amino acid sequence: CASSGDSSIQYF.

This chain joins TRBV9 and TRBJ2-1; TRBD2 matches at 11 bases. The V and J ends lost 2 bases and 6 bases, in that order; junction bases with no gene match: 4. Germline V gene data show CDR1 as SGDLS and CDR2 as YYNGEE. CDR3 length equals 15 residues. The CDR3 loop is CASSVSGGVFNEQFF. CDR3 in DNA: TGTGCCAGCAGCGTTAGCGGGGGGGTTTTCAATGAGCAGTTCTTC.

The CDR3: CASSRFSSQGPYEQYF. The CDR3 DNA reads TGTGCCAGCAGTCGCTTCTCGTCCCAGGGTCCCTACGAGCAGTACTTC. The chain carries TRBV6-6 and TRBJ2-7, with a tentative D call TRBD1 (5 bases). The V and J ends lost 5 bases and 2 bases respectively, with 19 bases between them. The CDR3 covers 16 residues. The germline gives CDR1 MNHNY, CDR2 SVGAGI (reference sequence).

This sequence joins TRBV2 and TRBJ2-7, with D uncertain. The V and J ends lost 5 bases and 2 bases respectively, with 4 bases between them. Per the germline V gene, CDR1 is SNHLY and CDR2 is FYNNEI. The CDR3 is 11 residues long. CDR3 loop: CASSSAYEQYF. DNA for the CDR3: TGTGCCAGCAGTTCAGCCTACGAGCAGTACTTC.

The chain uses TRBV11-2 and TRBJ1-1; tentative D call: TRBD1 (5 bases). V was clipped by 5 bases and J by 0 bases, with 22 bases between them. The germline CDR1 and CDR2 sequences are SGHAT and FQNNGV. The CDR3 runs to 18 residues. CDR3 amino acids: CASSPRPETESLNTEAFF. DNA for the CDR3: TGTGCCAGCAGCCCCCGCCCCGAGACAGAAAGTCTGAACACTGAAGCTTTCTTT.

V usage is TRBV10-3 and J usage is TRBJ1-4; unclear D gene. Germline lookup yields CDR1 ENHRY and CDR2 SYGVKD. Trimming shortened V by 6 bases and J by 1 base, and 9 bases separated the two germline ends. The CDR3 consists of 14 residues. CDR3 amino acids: CAISPGRTNEKLFF. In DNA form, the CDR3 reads TGTGCCATCAGCCCAGGAAGAACTAATGAAAAACTGTTTTTT.

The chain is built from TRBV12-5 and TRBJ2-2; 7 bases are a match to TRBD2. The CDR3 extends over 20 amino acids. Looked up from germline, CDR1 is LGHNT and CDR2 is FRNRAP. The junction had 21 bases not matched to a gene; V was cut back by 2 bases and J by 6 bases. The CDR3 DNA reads TGTGCTAGTGGTTTGTCTACGGGAGGCCTTATTTTGGACTCCCCCGGGGAGCTGTTTTTT. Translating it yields CASGLSTGGLILDSPGELFF.

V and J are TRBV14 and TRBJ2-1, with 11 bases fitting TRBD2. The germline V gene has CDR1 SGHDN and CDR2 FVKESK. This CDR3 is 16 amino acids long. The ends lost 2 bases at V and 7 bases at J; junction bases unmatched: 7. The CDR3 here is CASSQFLLAGGNEQFF. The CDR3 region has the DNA TGTGCCAGCAGCCAATTTCTCCTAGCGGGGGGTAATGAGCAGTTCTTC.

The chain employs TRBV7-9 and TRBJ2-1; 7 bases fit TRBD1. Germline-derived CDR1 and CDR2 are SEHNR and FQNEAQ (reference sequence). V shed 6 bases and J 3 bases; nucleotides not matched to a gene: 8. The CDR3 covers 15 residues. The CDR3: CASRVRDSVYNEQFF. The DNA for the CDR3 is TGTGCCAGCAGGGTCCGGGACAGCGTCTACAATGAGCAGTTCTTC.

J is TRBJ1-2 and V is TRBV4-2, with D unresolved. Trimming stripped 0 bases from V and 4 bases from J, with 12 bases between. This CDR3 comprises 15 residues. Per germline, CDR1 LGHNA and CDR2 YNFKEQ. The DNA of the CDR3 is TGTGCCAGCAGCCAAGAGGCCCGCAACCTCTATGGCTACACCTTC. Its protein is CASSQEARNLYGYTF.

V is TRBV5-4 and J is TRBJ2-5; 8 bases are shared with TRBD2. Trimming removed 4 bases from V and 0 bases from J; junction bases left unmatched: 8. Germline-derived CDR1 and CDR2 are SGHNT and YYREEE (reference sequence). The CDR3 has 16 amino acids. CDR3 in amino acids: CASSASRLAHQETQYF. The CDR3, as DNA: TGTGCCAGCAGCGCCTCAAGACTAGCGCACCAAGAGACCCAGTACTTC.

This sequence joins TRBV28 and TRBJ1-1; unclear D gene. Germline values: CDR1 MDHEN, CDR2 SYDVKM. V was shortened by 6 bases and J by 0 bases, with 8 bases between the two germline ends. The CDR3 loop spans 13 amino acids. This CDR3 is CASSPRMNTEAFF. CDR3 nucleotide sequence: TGTGCCAGCAGCCCCCGTATGAACACTGAAGCTTTCTTT.